A selection of T cell receptor beta chains follows, all from one sample in a study of PD-1 blockade in classical Hodgkin lymphoma. Data came from immunoSEQ multiplex PCR; TCRdb stores just in-frame clones and leaves some out. Here the sample spans roughly 70,000 clones, approximately 93% being singletons. The material sequenced was peripheral blood mononuclear cells (PBMCs). The receptors derive from a human donor with classical Hodgkin lymphoma. Each CDR3 is given with its conserved first and last residue. A D gene is named only where the DNA matches it firmly. For some rows the clone size is stated as once, few or many, or as a class when expanded; others skip it.

CDR3aa,CDR3nt,v_gene,d_gene,abundance,j_gene
CASSPFSGSSYNEQFF,TGTGCCAGCTCACCATTTAGCGGGAGCTCCTACAATGAGCAGTTCTTC,TRBV18,TRBD2,-,TRBJ2-1
CASSGGARTGELFF,TGTGCCAGCAGTGGGGGGGCGCGCACCGGGGAGCTGTTTTTT,TRBV2,-,-,TRBJ2-2
CASSISFLGQTTNEKLFF,TGTGCCAGTAGTATCTCCTTCCTGGGCCAAACAACTAATGAAAAACTGTTTTTT,TRBV19,-,-,TRBJ1-4
CASSLSRGTEAFF,TGTGCCAGCAGTTTAAGTCGGGGAACTGAAGCTTTCTTT,TRBV27,-,-,TRBJ1-1
CAISGTTMNTEAFF,TGTGCCATCAGTGGGACGACAATGAACACTGAAGCTTTCTTT,TRBV10-3,-,-,TRBJ1-1
CASSDSLEAGRIGTEAFF,TGTGCCAGCAGTGACTCGCTGGAGGCAGGGAGGATTGGCACTGAAGCTTTCTTT,TRBV2,-,-,TRBJ1-1
CASSPKREHNEQFF,TGTGCCAGCAGCCCCAAGCGGGAGCACAATGAGCAGTTCTTC,TRBV7-9,TRBD2,-,TRBJ2-1
CASSSGQGDTGELFF,TGTGCCAGCAGTTCAGGACAGGGGGACACCGGGGAGCTGTTTTTT,TRBV6-1,TRBD1,once,TRBJ2-2
CASSSDWHGYTF,TGCGCCAGCAGCTCGGACTGGCATGGCTACACCTTC,TRBV5-1,-,-,TRBJ1-2
CASSRTSGGTTSTDTQYF,TGTGCCAGCTCGCGGACTAGCGGGGGAACTACTAGCACAGATACGCAGTATTTT,TRBV18,TRBD2,-,TRBJ2-3
CASSELAGVGDEQFF,TGTGCCAGCAGCGAACTAGCGGGAGTGGGGGATGAGCAGTTCTTC,TRBV6-4,TRBD2,-,TRBJ2-1
CAVRGQDTEAFF,TGTGCCGTCCGGGGGCAGGACACTGAAGCTTTCTTT,TRBV10-3,-,-,TRBJ1-1
CASSLLGGYEQYF,TGTGCCAGCAGCTTGCTAGGGGGGTACGAGCAGTACTTC,TRBV7-8,-,-,TRBJ2-7
CASSLPGTGGNNEQFF,TGCGCCAGCAGCCTACCCGGGACAGGGGGTAACAATGAGCAGTTCTTC,TRBV5-1,TRBD1,-,TRBJ2-1
CASSVGGTYNEQFF,TGTGCCAGCAGTGTTGGGGGAACCTACAATGAGCAGTTCTTC,TRBV6-1,-,-,TRBJ2-1
CARWTGAGNSPLHF,TGTGCCAGATGGACGGGTGCTGGTAATTCACCCCTCCACTTT,TRBV2,-,-,TRBJ1-6
CSAKPSFAGGGYEQYF,TGCAGCGCTAAGCCCAGTTTTGCGGGAGGTGGCTACGAGCAGTACTTC,TRBV29-1,TRBD2,-,TRBJ2-7
CASSAKGSGGSYEQYF,TGTGCCAGCAGCGCTAAAGGGAGCGGGGGCTCCTACGAGCAGTACTTC,TRBV7-4,TRBD2,-,TRBJ2-7
CASSYQTIGNTIYF,TGTGCCAGCAGCTACCAAACTATTGGAAACACCATATATTTT,TRBV5-8,-,-,TRBJ1-3
CASSRTSGGADEQFF,TGTGCCAGCAGTCGGACTAGCGGGGGGGCCGATGAGCAGTTCTTC,TRBV11-2,TRBD2,-,TRBJ2-1
CASSLADRSSPLHF,TGCGCCAGCAGCTTAGCGGACAGGTCTTCACCCCTCCACTTT,TRBV5-1,TRBD1,-,TRBJ1-6
CASSQDRDEQFF,TGCGCCAGCAGCCAAGATCGGGATGAGCAGTTCTTC,TRBV4-1,-,-,TRBJ2-1
CASSLTGYEKLFF,TGTGCCAGCAGCTTAACAGGGTATGAAAAACTGTTTTTT,TRBV7-9,-,-,TRBJ1-4
CASSRDGTSYEQYF,TGTGCCAGCTCACGGGACGGGACTTCCTACGAGCAGTACTTC,TRBV18,-,-,TRBJ2-7
CASCTGDGIWTEAFF,TGTGCCAGCTGCACAGGGGATGGAATTTGGACTGAAGCTTTCTTT,TRBV7-2,TRBD1,-,TRBJ1-1
CASSSDRGGGYTF,TGTGCCAGTAGCTCAGACAGGGGGGGAGGCTACACCTTC,TRBV19,TRBD1,-,TRBJ1-2
CASSYLQAGTGKGYTF,TGTGCCAGCAGTTACCTTCAAGCAGGGACAGGGAAAGGCTACACCTTC,TRBV6-5,TRBD1,-,TRBJ1-2
CASSYRRGQGTEAFF,TGTGCCAGCAGTTACCGACGGGGACAAGGCACTGAAGCTTTCTTT,TRBV6-6,-,-,TRBJ1-1
CASSGLGTQYF,TGTGCCAGCTCAGGGTTGGGTACGCAGTATTTT,TRBV19,-,-,TRBJ2-3
CASSMGFRVEQYF,TGCGCCAGCTCGATGGGGTTCAGGGTCGAGCAGTACTTC,TRBV5-1,-,-,TRBJ2-7
CASSLGQYNEQFF,TGTGCCAGCAGCTTAGGGCAATACAATGAGCAGTTCTTC,TRBV7-7,-,-,TRBJ2-1
CASSYYSGGGLFF,TGTGCCAGCAGTTACTATTCAGGGGGTGGGCTGTTTTTT,TRBV6-5,TRBD1,-,TRBJ1-4
CASSPNVGRHTGANYGYTF,TGTGCCAGCAGTCCCAACGTAGGTAGGCATACTGGAGCTAACTATGGCTACACCTTC,TRBV28,-,once,TRBJ1-2
CASSIDPLRPEREKLFF,TGTGCCAGTAGTATAGATCCCTTAAGGCCTGAGCGGGAAAAACTGTTTTTT,TRBV19,-,-,TRBJ1-4
CASGEQGPRFF,TGCGCCAGCGGCGAACAGGGGCCCCGTTTCTTC,TRBV5-1,TRBD1,-,TRBJ2-7
CASSEGFSGTGVREKLFF,TGTGCCAGCAGTGAAGGATTTAGTGGTACGGGGGTTAGGGAAAAACTGTTTTTT,TRBV25-1,-,-,TRBJ1-4
CASGLGGATQYF,TGTGCTAGTGGTTTGGGGGGAGCGACCCAGTACTTC,TRBV12-5,-,-,TRBJ2-5
CSVEISQGQEAFF,TGCAGCGTTGAGATCAGCCAGGGACAAGAAGCTTTCTTT,TRBV29-1,-,-,TRBJ1-1
CASSPSTSYNEQFF,TGTGCCAGCAGTCCAAGTACTTCCTACAATGAGCAGTTCTTC,TRBV6-1,-,-,TRBJ2-1
CASSSMTGGSRDTQYF,TGTGCCAGCAGCTCTATGACAGGGGGTAGTAGAGATACGCAGTATTTT,TRBV13,TRBD1,-,TRBJ2-3
CASSQGQLAIAAGELFF,TGTGCCAGCAGCCAGGGCCAACTAGCGATTGCGGCCGGGGAGCTGTTTTTT,TRBV4-2,TRBD2,-,TRBJ2-2
CASSSNSYRKKLFF,TGTGCCAGCAGCTCAAACTCCTACCGTAAAAAACTGTTTTTT,TRBV11-2,-,-,TRBJ1-4